This TCR beta chain was found in a study of cytomegalovirus exposure and HLA in healthy donors. Study in general: Unique TCRs from HLA-typed donors, 70 million to 100 million of them, were held in an early data release. Study-wide points: Fewer than 20,000 TCR beta sequences were associated with HLA alleles at 0.05 false discovery rate in a later analysis.

Notes on this clone: The antigen is not known.

Though nominally healthy at sampling, donors likely had unrecorded immune exposures. Both 60 Vbeta primers and 13 Jbeta primers went into the PCR. The table came from immunoSEQ multiplex PCR; TCRdb's copy has only in-frame clones and leaves some out. The sample features 110,000 to 150,000 clones, with approximately 1% in its top ten. Germline V gene data show CDR1 as SNHLY and CDR2 as FYNNEI. The ends lost 6 bases at V and 5 bases at J; junction bases unmatched: 5. CDR3 size: 14 residues. The chain has TRBV2 and TRBJ2-5; 11 bases are a match to TRBD1. This TCR was recovered from a male donor in good health and CMV-seronegative. Sequenced: PBMCs. The CDR3 DNA reads as TGTGCCAGCAGGGACAGGGGGCCTGTGGAGACCCAGTACTTC. Protein sequence: CASRDRGPVETQYF.